These 24 T cell receptor beta chains originate from one sample sequenced in a study of brain T cells in children with intractable seizures. The time point here: blood from clinic visit 5 months post-surgery; TSC patient then seizure free. Method: immunoSEQ multiplex PCR; TCRdb's copy keeps in-frame clones and lacks some. The table lists 300,000 to 400,000 clones, about 93% of them singletons. The input for sequencing was peripheral blood, taken roughly 5 months after surgery. The receptors stem from a boy less than two years old with tuberous sclerosis and intractable seizures.

The chain employs TRBV25-1 and TRBJ1-5; tentative D call: TRBD1 (5 bases). This CDR3 contains 15 residues. The germline V gene has CDR1 MGHDK and CDR2 SYGVNS. V gave up 3 bases and J gave up 2 bases, with 11 bases separating them. The CDR3 sequence: CASSDSGAGNQPQHF. CDR3 DNA sequence: TGTGCCAGCAGTGATAGTGGGGCCGGCAATCAGCCCCAGCATTTT.

DNA of the CDR3: TGTGCCAGTACCTCCGCTAGCGGGGGGCCCCGCGAGCAGTACTTC. Translation: CASTSASGGPREQYF. This sequence joins TRBV6-5 and TRBJ2-7; TRBD2 matches at 11 bases. The germline gives CDR1 MNHEY, CDR2 SVGAGI. J gave up 6 bases and V 9 bases, and 13 bases lay outside the gene matches. This CDR3 is 15 amino acids long.

The gene calls are TRBV2 and TRBJ2-5; D unclear. The CDR3 length is 14 residues. Germline-derived CDR1 and CDR2 are SNHLY and FYNNEI. The ends were cut back, 5 bases at V and 7 bases at J, with 17 bases in the middle. The CDR3 sequence: CASSPRASRGTQYF. The CDR3 DNA reads as TGTGCCAGCAGTCCTCGGGCCTCCCGTGGGACCCAGTACTTC.

A single count supports this clone. The chain uses TRBV15 and TRBJ2-4; D is undetermined. V was shortened by 0 bases and J by 6 bases, with 15 bases between the two germline ends. This CDR3 is built from 16 residues. The germline gives CDR1 LNHNV, CDR2 YYDKDF (reference sequence). The CDR3: CATSRDLSAGVNIQYF. For the CDR3, the DNA is TGTGCCACCAGCAGAGATCTCTCGGCTGGGGTAAACATTCAGTACTTC.

This sequence joins TRBV11-3 and TRBJ2-6, with D hard to call. This CDR3 has 16 amino acids. CDR1 SGHNT and CDR2 YENEEA come from the germline V gene. Trimming removed 4 bases at V and 3 bases at J, with 13 bases between. The CDR3 is CASSSVSGFGANVLTF. CDR3 coding DNA: TGTGCCAGCAGCTCCGTGTCAGGATTTGGGGCCAACGTCCTGACTTTC.

This chain uses TRBV7-2 with TRBJ2-1; D call uncertain. Trimming pared 1 base from V and 7 bases from J, leaving 14 bases between. This CDR3 comprises 15 residues. CDR1 and CDR2 (germline): SGHTA, FQGNSA. The CDR3 DNA is TGTGCCAGCAGCTTAGTAAACCAGAGGCCAAATGAGCAGTTCTTC. As protein: CASSLVNQRPNEQFF.

In its sample, this clone was seen a few times. This chain links TRBV19 with TRBJ1-4; unclear D gene. Germline CDR1 reads LNHDA; CDR2 reads SQIVND (reference sequence). V dropped 3 bases and J dropped 4 bases, with 12 bases sitting between them. CDR3 length: 15 residues. CDR3 sequence reads: CASSMGSGNNEKLFF. For the CDR3, the DNA is TGTGCCAGTAGTATGGGGAGCGGAAATAATGAAAAACTGTTTTTT.

The rearrangement links TRBV19 to TRBJ1-6, with D perhaps TRBD1 (5 bases). V was pared by 6 bases and J by 9 bases, with 15 bases between. The CDR3 has 14 residues. Germline V gene lookup returns CDR1 LNHDA and CDR2 SQIVND (reference sequence). The CDR3 loop is CASRYQGNGSPLHF. CDR3 in DNA: TGTGCCAGTAGATACCAGGGTAATGGTTCACCCCTCCACTTT.

J is TRBJ2-3 and V is TRBV19; 12 bases fit TRBD2. Trimming removed 8 bases from V and 5 bases from J; junction bases left unmatched: 11. Germline-derived CDR1 and CDR2 are LNHDA and SQIVND (reference sequence). This CDR3 spans 16 amino acids. DNA of the CDR3: TGTGCCAGTCGGCCCACACTAGCGGGGGGAGGAGATACGCAGTATTTT. Translating gives CASRPTLAGGGDTQYF. Filled out from reference TRBV19 and TRBJ2-3, the complete variable domain reads DGGITQSPKYLFRKEGQNVTLSCEQNLNHDAMYWYRQDPGQGLRLIYYSQIVNDFQKGDIAEGYSVSREKKESFPLTVTSAQKNPTAFYLCASRPTLAGGGDTQYFGPGTRLTVL.

The genes are TRBV11-3 and TRBJ2-2; TRBD2 agrees at 9 bases. V lost 5 bases and J lost 5; bases outside the gene matches: 12. The CDR3 loop spans 17 amino acids. The germline V gene encodes CDR1 SGHNT and CDR2 YENEEA. Here the CDR3 reads CASSPFRASGMTGELFF. The CDR3 coding sequence is TGTGCCAGCAGCCCCTTTCGGGCTAGCGGGATGACCGGGGAGCTGTTTTTT.

A few counts support this clone. The same CDR3 also results from other DNA sequences found in this sample. The CDR3 sequence is CASSLGYGYTF. The DNA of the CDR3 is TGTGCCAGCAGTTTGGGGTATGGCTACACCTTC. The chain is built from TRBV12-3 or TRBV12-4 and TRBJ1-2; D ambiguous. The length of the CDR3 is 11 residues. The ends were cut back, 3 bases at V and 5 bases at J, with 4 bases in the middle.

The chain joins TRBV5-1 to TRBJ2-5; 11 bases line up with TRBD2. Germline V CDR1 and CDR2: SGHRS, YFSETQ. V trimming: 5 bases; J trimming: 3 bases; junction bases outside the gene matches: 3. There are 14 residues in the CDR3. The CDR3 nucleotides are TGCGCCAGCAGAGCTAGCGGGGGGAAAGAGACCCAGTACTTC. This gives the protein CASRASGGKETQYF.

This clone occurred once. For the CDR3, the DNA is TGTGCCAGCAGCTTGGAAGGTTTAAATTCACCCCTCCACTTT. Its translation is CASSLEGLNSPLHF. This sequence joins TRBV9 and TRBJ1-6; D remains ambiguous. This CDR3 contains 14 residues. V was pared by 4 bases and J by 7 bases, with 12 bases between. Germline CDR1 and CDR2: SGDLS and YYNGEE.

V usage is TRBV6-2 or TRBV6-3 and J usage is TRBJ2-3, with D unresolved. The V gene's germline CDR1 is MNHEY and CDR2 SVGEGT. Trimming took off 2 bases at V and 1 base at J, with 7 bases between the two ends. The CDR3 has 14 residues. The CDR3 nucleotides read TGTGCCAGCAGTTACCTACGGGGCACAGATACGCAGTATTTT. Encoded protein: CASSYLRGTDTQYF.

The chain employs TRBV11-3 and TRBJ2-5; D might be TRBD2 (5 bases). The CDR3 has 20 amino acids. Deletions cut 0 bases from V and 5 bases from J, with 28 bases between. Germline V lookup: CDR1 SGHNT, CDR2 YENEEA. The CDR3: CASSLEWQSSKEALGETQYF. The DNA for the CDR3 is TGTGCCAGCAGCTTAGAATGGCAGAGTTCGAAGGAGGCCCTGGGGGAGACCCAGTACTTC.

The chain combines TRBV7-9 with TRBJ2-2; 11 bases fit TRBD2. This CDR3 is 16 amino acids long. Germline CDR1 SEHNR, CDR2 FQNEAQ (reference sequence). The V gene end was trimmed by 5 bases and the J gene end by 1 base; junction bases not matched to a gene: 3. The CDR3 sequence: CASSPGLAGNTGELFF. The CDR3 DNA sequence: TGTGCCAGCAGCCCCGGACTAGCGGGGAACACCGGGGAGCTGTTTTTT.

The genes are TRBV7-3 and TRBJ1-1, with D tentatively TRBD1 (5 bases). V lost 4 bases and J lost 7, with 13 bases in between. The V gene's germline CDR1 is SGHTA and CDR2 FQGTGA. The CDR3 covers 13 residues. The CDR3 DNA reads as TGTGCCAGCAGCTCAACAGGTTCCGGTGAAGCTTTCTTT. The encoded protein is CASSSTGSGEAFF.

The V and J genes are TRBV19 and TRBJ1-2; TRBD1 matches 7 bases. This CDR3 region has 14 residues. Germline CDR1 and CDR2: LNHDA and SQIVND (reference sequence). V shed 2 bases, J shed 4 bases, and the junction held 4 bases outside the gene matches. CDR3 DNA: TGTGCCAGTAGTATAACAGGGGCCACCTATGGCTACACCTTC. This codes for CASSITGATYGYTF.

This chain links TRBV4-1 with TRBJ2-6, with 7 positions matching TRBD1. Looked up from germline, CDR1 is MGHRA and CDR2 is YSYEKL. V dropped 6 bases and J dropped 0; count of bases not matched to a gene: 8. The CDR3 has 17 residues. CDR3 DNA sequence: TGCGCCAGCAGTCCCGGGACAGCCTCCTCTGGGGCCAACGTCCTGACTTTC. It is translated as CASSPGTASSGANVLTF.

The rearrangement joins TRBV7-9 to TRBJ2-7; TRBD1 matches 11 bases. CDR1 is SEHNR, CDR2 FQNEAQ, per germline (reference sequence). V dropped 5 bases and J dropped 5; count of bases not matched to a gene: 11. CDR3 size: 16 residues. CDR3 amino acids: CASSRDPGQGVHEQYF. The CDR3, as DNA: TGTGCCAGCAGCCGAGACCCGGGACAGGGGGTGCACGAGCAGTACTTC.

The V gene is TRBV19, the J gene TRBJ2-1; 14 bases line up with TRBD2. CDR3 size: 17 residues. CDR1 is LNHDA, CDR2 SQIVND, per germline (reference sequence). V was pared by 6 bases and J by 7 bases, with 11 bases of the junction left unmatched. The chain's CDR3 is CASSSLPGLAGANEQFF. The CDR3 DNA is TGTGCCAGTAGCAGCCTTCCGGGACTAGCGGGAGCAAATGAGCAGTTCTTC.

This sequence joins TRBV19 and TRBJ1-1; unclear D gene. Trimming removed 0 bases at V and 1 base at J, with 6 bases between. The CDR3 has 14 residues. Germline V lookup: CDR1 LNHDA, CDR2 SQIVND (reference sequence). The CDR3 nucleotides read TGTGCCAGTAGTATAGACGACACGAACACTGAAGCTTTCTTT. Its translation: CASSIDDTNTEAFF.

This clone was observed a single time. The chain has TRBV4-1 and TRBJ2-7; a weak D match, TRBD2 (6 bases). V gave up 1 base and J gave up 3 bases, with 13 bases separating them. This CDR3 has 15 residues. Germline V lookup: CDR1 MGHRA, CDR2 YSYEKL. CDR3: CASSQVVAESYEQYF. In DNA form, the CDR3 reads TGCGCCAGCAGCCAAGTCGTAGCGGAGAGCTACGAGCAGTACTTC.

This chain joins TRBV28 and TRBJ1-5; D is perhaps TRBD1 (5 bases). Trimming pared 6 bases from V and 0 bases from J, leaving 15 bases between. Germline loops: CDR1 MDHEN, CDR2 SYDVKM. The CDR3 sequence is 16 residues long. The CDR3 coding sequence is TGTGCCAGCAGCCTGGGGGTGGGGTCTAGCAATCAGCCCCAGCATTTT. Translated: CASSLGVGSSNQPQHF. The full variable domain, with the rest looked up from reference TRBV28 and TRBJ1-5, is DVKVTQSSRYLVKRTGEKVFLECVQDMDHENMFWYRQDPGLGLRLIYFSYDVKMKEKGDIPEGYSVSREKKERFSLILESASTNQTSMYLCASSLGVGSSNQPQHFGDGTRLSIL.